Reported below is one T cell receptor beta chain. No antigen is known for it. No base-level quality is on record; no much larger clone is a single base apart. The collaborating institutions used their own protocols to collect whole blood in K2EDTA tubes. Collaborator samples were shipped for TCRbeta analysis as frozen whole blood, isolated PBMCs, or DNA extracted from either sample type. The sample originates from a study of blood T cell repertoires in COVID-19 (dated by TCRdb to 2018 to 2020). About the study as a whole: Samples covering the acute and convalescent phases of COVID-19 were provided by collaborators in the United States, Italy and Spain. The prospective study material was composed of cDNA or gDNA derived from T cells, B-cell-depleted T cells, or PBMCs. The dataset comprised deeply sampled blood TCRbeta repertoires from subjects exposed to, actively infected with, or recovered from COVID-19. The repertoires were released in a freely available public database meant as a resource for research on the immune response to SARS-CoV-2. Samples were obtained from the ongoing ImmuneRACE study (first 160 participants) and from over 1,000 subjects provided by 6 global collaborators. Sample metadata almost always included a de-identified subject ID, COVID-19 status, age in years and sex. Where HLA class I and class II types were available, the types were taken from metadata supplied by the sample provider, not from assay-based typing.

The full study reports these points: How much clinical and demographic metadata was included differed by source and by participant, and the metadata was provided uncurated.

V is reduced by 4 bases and J by 7 bases, leaving a spacing of 14 bases between them. The CDR3 contains 14 residues, cysteine and phenylalanine counted. Only the CDR3 DNA is retained, 42 bases long and in frame from the first base. The CDR1 and CDR2 encoded by the germline V gene (reference sequence) are LNHDA and SQIVND. TCRbeta CDR3 regions were amplified from genomic DNA using the immunoSEQ Assay, a bias-controlled multiplex PCR. The paper's processing steps were these. Nucleated cell counts per sample were estimated from amplification of reference gene primers within the assay. To quantify the absolute abundance of each unique TCRbeta CDR3 rearrangement, sequence reads were collapsed and filtered. For each sample, productive Simpson clonality was calculated by taking the square root of Simpson's diversity index across productive rearrangements. Imported from immuneACCESS, the table was reduced by TCRdb to in-frame sequences with V and J called. These copies leave out some clones; in studies compared against another copy, an unresolved V gene accounts for under half, and the cause of the remainder is not known. From that table come the V and J calls and clone size; the DNA was used to work out D and trimming. The sample has 120,000 or so clones on record, around 88% of them singletons. In total, the top ten clones hold about 5.5% of the sample.

Sequencing input: peripheral blood. This receptor chain uses TRBV19 and TRBJ2-1; tentative D gene TRBD2, with 5 bases matching. The source of this sequence is a man older than 75 with active or convalescent COVID-19. The DNA is TGTGCCAGTAGTAGGATAACTAGAACTAATGAGCAGTTCTTC. Its protein is CASSRITRTNEQFF.